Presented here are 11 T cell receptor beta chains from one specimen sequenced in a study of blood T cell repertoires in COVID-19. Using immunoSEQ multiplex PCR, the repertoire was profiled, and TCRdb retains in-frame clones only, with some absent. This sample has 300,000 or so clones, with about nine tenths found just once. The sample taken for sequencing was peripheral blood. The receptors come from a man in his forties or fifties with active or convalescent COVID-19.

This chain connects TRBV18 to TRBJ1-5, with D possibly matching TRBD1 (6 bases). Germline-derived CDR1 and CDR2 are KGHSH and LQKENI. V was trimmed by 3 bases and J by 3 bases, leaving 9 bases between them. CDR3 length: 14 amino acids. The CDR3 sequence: CASSPDRINQPQHF. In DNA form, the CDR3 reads TGTGCCAGCTCACCCGACAGGATCAATCAGCCCCAGCATTTT.

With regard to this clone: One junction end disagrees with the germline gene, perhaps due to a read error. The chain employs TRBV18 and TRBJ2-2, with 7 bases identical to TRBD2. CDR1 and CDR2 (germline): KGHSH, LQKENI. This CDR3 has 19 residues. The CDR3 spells CASSPIGGGVNMNAGELFF. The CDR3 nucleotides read TGTGCCAGCTCACCGATTGGCGGGGGAGTGAACATGAACGCCGGGGAGCTGTTTTTT.

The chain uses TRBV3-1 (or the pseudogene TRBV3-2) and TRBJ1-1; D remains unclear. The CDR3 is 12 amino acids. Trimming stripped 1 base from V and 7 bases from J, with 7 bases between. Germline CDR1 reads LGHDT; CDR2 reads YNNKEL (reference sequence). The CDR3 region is CASSQGPYEAFF. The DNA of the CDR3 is TGTGCCAGCAGCCAAGGGCCTTATGAAGCTTTCTTT.

The CDR3 reads CASSSGLAGADTQYF. Written as DNA, the CDR3 is TGCGCCAGCTCTTCGGGACTAGCGGGAGCAGATACGCAGTATTTT. This rearrangement joins TRBV4-1 to TRBJ2-3; 14 bases line up with TRBD2. V was clipped by 8 bases and J by 4 bases; unmatched bases: 5. The length of the CDR3 is 15 residues. Looked up from germline, CDR1 is MGHRA and CDR2 is YSYEKL.

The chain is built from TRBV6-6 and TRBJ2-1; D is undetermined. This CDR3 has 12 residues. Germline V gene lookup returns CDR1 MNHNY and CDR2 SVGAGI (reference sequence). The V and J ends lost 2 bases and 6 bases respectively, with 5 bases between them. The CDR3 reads CASSYRSNEQFF. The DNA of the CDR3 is TGTGCCAGCAGTTACCGGAGCAATGAGCAGTTCTTC.

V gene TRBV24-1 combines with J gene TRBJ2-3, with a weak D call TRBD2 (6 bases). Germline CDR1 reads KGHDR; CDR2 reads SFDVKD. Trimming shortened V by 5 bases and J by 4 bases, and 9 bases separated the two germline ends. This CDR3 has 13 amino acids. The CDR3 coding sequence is TGTGCCACCAGTGCCGGGACTGCAGATACGCAGTATTTT. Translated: CATSAGTADTQYF.

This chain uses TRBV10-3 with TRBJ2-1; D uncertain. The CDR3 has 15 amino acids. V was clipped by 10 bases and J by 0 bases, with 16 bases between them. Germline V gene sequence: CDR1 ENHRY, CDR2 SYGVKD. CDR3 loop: CATNPQLSSYNEQFF. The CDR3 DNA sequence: TGTGCCACAAATCCACAGCTATCCTCCTACAATGAGCAGTTCTTC.

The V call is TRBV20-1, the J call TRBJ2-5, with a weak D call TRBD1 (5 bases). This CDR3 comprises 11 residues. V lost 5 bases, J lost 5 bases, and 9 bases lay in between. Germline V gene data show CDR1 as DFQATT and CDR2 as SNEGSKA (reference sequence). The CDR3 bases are TGCAGTGCTTGGGGCTTCGAGACCCAGTACTTC. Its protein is CSAWGFETQYF.

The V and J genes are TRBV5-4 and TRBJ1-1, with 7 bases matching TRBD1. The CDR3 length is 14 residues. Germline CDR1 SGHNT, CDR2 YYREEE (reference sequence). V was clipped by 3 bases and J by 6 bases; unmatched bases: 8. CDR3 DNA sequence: TGTGCCAGCAGCTCTAACAGGGGCCGGCCTGAAGCTTTCTTT. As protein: CASSSNRGRPEAFF.

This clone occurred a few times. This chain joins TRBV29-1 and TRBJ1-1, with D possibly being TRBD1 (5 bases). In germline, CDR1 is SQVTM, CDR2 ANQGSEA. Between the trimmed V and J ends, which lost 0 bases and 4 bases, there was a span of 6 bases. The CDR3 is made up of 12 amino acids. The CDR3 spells CSVEDQGTEAFF. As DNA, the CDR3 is TGCAGCGTTGAAGATCAGGGCACTGAAGCTTTCTTT.

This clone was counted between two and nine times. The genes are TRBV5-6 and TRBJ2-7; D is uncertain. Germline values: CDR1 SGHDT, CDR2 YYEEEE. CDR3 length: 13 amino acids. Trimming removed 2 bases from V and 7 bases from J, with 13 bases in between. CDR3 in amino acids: CASSLVGYQEQYF. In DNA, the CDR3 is TGTGCCAGCAGCTTAGTGGGCTATCAAGAGCAGTACTTC.